Given below is one TCR beta chain in context. Its antigen remains unknown. The sample belongs to a study of OX40 agonist ivuxolimab in advanced cancers. As for the study in general: Averaging 60 years in age, with a range of roughly 20 to 80, the cohort was around 85% male. Prior anti-PD-1, anti-PD-L1 or anti-CTLA-4 therapy was allowed; 40% to 50% had some.

Germline V gene sequence: CDR1 SGHRS, CDR2 YFSETQ. This CDR3 spans 15 amino acids. The germline V and J ends were trimmed by 4 bases and 4 bases, with 18 bases remaining between them. Study outcomes and limitations: Both blood CD4+ and CD8+ T cells showed clonal growth by week 6 at 0.1 to 3.0 mg/kg.

Method: immunoSEQ multiplex PCR; TCRdb's copy keeps in-frame clones and lacks some. The sample contains 56,000 or so clones, roughly 82% of which appear only once. The clonotype was recovered from an adult with an advanced solid tumor such as melanoma, head and neck, liver or kidney cancer. Sequenced here: CD4+ or CD8+ T cells sorted from blood, sampled in a trial of the OX40 agonist ivuxolimab. The genes are TRBV5-1 and TRBJ2-7; tentatively, D is TRBD1 (5 bases). CDR3 DNA sequence: TGCGCCAGCAGCCTCCCCTCGGACAACGGATACGAGCAGTACTTC. The encoded protein is CASSLPSDNGYEQYF. Full variable domain (missing parts from reference TRBV5-1 and TRBJ2-7): KAGVTQTPRYLIKTRGQQVTLSCSPISGHRSVSWYQQTPGQGLQFLFEYFSETQRNKGNFPGRFSGRQFSNSRSEMNVSTLELGDSALYLCASSLPSDNGYEQYFGPGTRLTVT.